The present TCR beta chain was sequenced within a study of identical twins. General study results and limits: Twin-shared out-of-frame alpha sequences showed excess low generation probability. The models gave estimates that fell short of the out-of-frame TCR alpha sharing seen in monozygotic twins.

This clonotype was seen a few times. Its target is not known. MiXCR, run by TCRdb on the 5' RACE reads, gives a single entry per CDR3 protein. The repertoire holds 500,000 to 700,000 distinct CDR3 sequences, 7% to 7.5% seen once, with roughly 1.6% in the top ten. Germline loops: CDR1 SQVTM, CDR2 ANQGSEA. V shed 5 bases and J shed 3 bases, with 7 bases lying between them. The CDR3 length is 11 residues. The sample was also reused in another study, on yellow fever vaccine responses in identical twins.

This sequence originates from a woman aged 18-29 years in good health. The sample was PBMCs. The gene calls are TRBV29-1 and TRBJ1-2; D unclear. This chain's CDR3 is CSVKRDYGYTF. CDR3 coding DNA: TGCAGCGTTAAGCGGGACTATGGCTACACCTTC.